A single TCR beta chain is shown here with its context. The sample originates from a study of blood T cell repertoires in COVID-19. Study at large: The United States, Italy and Spain supplied acute and convalescent COVID-19 samples. Sources were T cells, B-cell-depleted T cells, or PBMCs; the material itself was cDNA or gDNA.

In the original workflow: For nucleated cells, counts were estimated from reference gene primer amplification. Repertoires were generated with immunoSEQ multiplex PCR, while TCRdb's copy carries only in-frame clones and drops some. V and J calls and clone size are those listed in that table; D and trimming were worked out from the DNA. The data show 150,000 to 200,000 clones, with approximately 80% seen just once and about 12% held by the top ten. V dropped 8 bases and J dropped 5; count of bases not matched to a gene: 5. The CDR3 loop spans 14 amino acids. CDR1 is SNHLY, CDR2 FYNNEI, per germline. The receptor comes from a man aged 50 to 59 who had recovered from COVID-19. Source material: PBMCs or T cells enriched from blood (not recorded which). The chain joins TRBV2 to TRBJ2-3; the match to TRBD1 covers 12 bases. The CDR3 nucleotides are TGTGCCAGCCAGGGACAGGGGGCTGGAGATACGCAGTATTTT. It yields the protein CASQGQGAGDTQYF.